The 21 T cell receptor beta chains below come from one sample, sequenced in a study of T cells in Graves' hyperthyroidism and ophthalmopathy. Researchers amplified the TCR beta CDR3 regions from RNA transcripts. Initially, a first-round RT-PCR of the TCR CDR3 employed the HTBI primer set. One entry per CDR3 protein results from TCRdb running MiXCR on the multiplex PCR reads. Among over 650,000 distinct CDR3 sequences listed, less than 45% were seen once. The material sequenced was peripheral blood or thyroid tissue (not recorded which). All receptors derive from an adult man with Graves' disease, either hyperthyroidism or ophthalmopathy (not recorded which).

This clonotype came up a few times. The J gene is TRBJ2-2, the V gene TRBV7-8, with D possibly TRBD2 on 5 matching bases. CDR1 is SGHVS and CDR2 is FQNEAQ in the germline V gene. The CDR3 totals 17 residues. The germline V and J ends were trimmed by 2 bases and 1 base, with 14 bases remaining between them. The CDR3 region has the DNA TGTGCCAGCAGCTTATACCTGACCGGGATGAACACCGGGGAGCTGTTTTTT. It encodes CASSLYLTGMNTGELFF.

This clonotype was detected ten times or more. This chain links TRBV7-2 with TRBJ2-5, with TRBD1 matching over 9 bases. CDR3 size: 17 residues. Losses at the gene ends were 2 bases for V and 4 bases for J; bases not matched to a gene: 11. Germline-derived CDR1 and CDR2 are SGHTA and FQGNSA. The CDR3 reads CASSLFPRTGVRETQYF. The CDR3 bases are TGTGCCAGCAGCTTATTCCCCCGGACAGGGGTCCGAGAGACCCAGTACTTC.

The chain employs TRBV7-9 and TRBJ1-4, with no clear D. The V end was cut by 5 bases, the J end by 3 bases, with 13 bases between. CDR3 length: 15 amino acids. Germline CDR1 and CDR2: SEHNR and FQNEAQ (reference sequence). CDR3 loop: CASSPDGAANEKLFF. Here the CDR3 DNA reads TGTGCCAGCAGCCCAGACGGTGCAGCTAATGAAAAACTGTTTTTT.

The chain joins TRBV14 to TRBJ1-3; D is unclear. The CDR3 runs to 16 residues. Trimming shortened V by 4 bases and J by 2 bases, and 15 bases separated the two germline ends. Looked up from germline, CDR1 is SGHDN and CDR2 is FVKESK. This CDR3 reads CASSRTRVSPGNTIYF. The CDR3 nucleotides read TGTGCCAGCAGCCGGACTAGGGTAAGCCCTGGAAACACCATATATTTT.

This clonotype was detected many times. The J gene is TRBJ1-1, the V gene TRBV7-8; D gene unclear. The CDR3 runs to 13 residues. V dropped 1 base and J dropped 3 bases, with 6 bases sitting between them. Germline V gene data show CDR1 as SGHVS and CDR2 as FQNEAQ. CDR3 DNA: TGTGCCAGCAGCTTAGAACTCCACACTGAAGCTTTCTTT. Translated: CASSLELHTEAFF.

This clonotype was counted a few times. The rearrangement uses TRBV2 and TRBJ2-7; D tentatively reads TRBD1 or TRBD2 (5 bases each). CDR1 is SNHLY, CDR2 FYNNEI, per germline. Trimming removed 0 bases at V and 1 base at J, with 16 bases between. The CDR3 is made up of 17 amino acids. CDR3 sequence reads: CASSEALRGRVSYEQYF. The CDR3 nucleotides read TGTGCCAGCAGTGAAGCGCTTCGGGGACGTGTTTCCTACGAGCAGTACTTC.

The chain couples TRBV5-1 to TRBJ1-2, with a tentative D call TRBD1 (5 bases). The germline CDR1 and CDR2 sequences are SGHRS and YFSETQ. Trimming removed 1 base from V and 8 bases from J, with 12 bases in between. The CDR3 extends over 13 amino acids. The CDR3 nucleotides read TGCGCCAGCAGCTTGTCAGGGTTGGAAGGCTACACCTTC. Translated: CASSLSGLEGYTF.

This CDR3 reads CATSRDLANEKLFF. The DNA for the CDR3 is TGTGCCACCAGCAGAGATCTGGCTAATGAAAAACTGTTTTTT. The V and J genes are TRBV15 and TRBJ1-4, with D hard to call. Germline assignment: CDR1 LNHNV and CDR2 YYDKDF (reference sequence). V shed 0 bases and J shed 3 bases, with 5 bases lying between them. The CDR3 has 14 amino acids.

This clonotype was seen more than once but under ten times. The chain combines TRBV29-1 with TRBJ2-7, with 9 bases that match TRBD1. The trim removed 3 bases at V and 1 base at J, leaving 10 bases unmatched. The CDR3 is 16 amino acids. Germline lookup yields CDR1 SQVTM and CDR2 ANQGSEA. The CDR3 DNA is TGCAGCGTTGAGGGGCGAGCCGGGACAGGGTCCTACGAGCAGTACTTC. Translated: CSVEGRAGTGSYEQYF.

This clonotype appeared a few times. This chain connects TRBV20-1 to TRBJ1-1; D perhaps matches TRBD1 (5 bases). Trimming pared 1 base from V and 1 base from J, leaving 10 bases between. The CDR3 extends over 14 amino acids. Germline CDR1 DFQATT, CDR2 SNEGSKA (reference sequence). The CDR3 DNA is TGCAGTGCTAGAGGACCCGGGGGGAACACTGAAGCTTTCTTT. Translated, it gives CSARGPGGNTEAFF.

This clonotype appeared many times. V usage is TRBV24-1 and J usage is TRBJ1-1; D may be TRBD1 (6 bases). Germline CDR1 is KGHDR and CDR2 is SFDVKD. This CDR3 is built from 13 residues. V gave up 7 bases and J gave up 1 base, with 9 bases separating them. The CDR3 sequence: CATRGQSNTEAFF. The CDR3 DNA is TGTGCCACCAGAGGACAGTCGAACACTGAAGCTTTCTTT.

This clonotype was observed a few times. The rearrangement uses TRBV7-8 and TRBJ1-6, with D unclear. V was clipped by 5 bases and J by 8 bases, with 7 bases between them. Germline V gene lookup returns CDR1 SGHVS and CDR2 FQNEAQ. There are 12 residues in the CDR3. The CDR3 bases are TGTGCCAGCAGCGGGGAATATTCACCCCTCCACTTT. As protein: CASSGEYSPLHF.

Concerning this clonotype itself: This may come from a read error, since a much larger clone is one base off. The rearrangement uses TRBV25-1 and TRBJ2-7; D might be TRBD2 (5 bases). Germline assignment: CDR1 MGHDK and CDR2 SYGVNS. The CDR3 has 14 amino acids. V was clipped by 9 bases and J by 5 bases, with 20 bases between them. CDR3 DNA sequence: TGTGCCAGAAGTTCGCGTCACCCGAGGGACGAGCAGTACTTC. Amino acids: CARSSRHPRDEQYF.

The table lists this clonotype with many counts. This chain connects TRBV7-8 to TRBJ1-1, with 8 positions matching TRBD1. The CDR3 sequence is 12 residues long. Unmatched junction bases numbered 6, after V lost 4 bases and J lost 11 bases. Germline V gene sequence: CDR1 SGHVS, CDR2 FQNEAQ. CDR3 in amino acids: CASSSDRVQAFF. In DNA form, the CDR3 reads TGTGCCAGCAGCTCGGACAGGGTACAGGCTTTCTTT.

V and J are TRBV2 and TRBJ2-7; perhaps TRBD2 as D (6 bases). The J call may not be correct, given that the DNA end is closer to TRBJ2-5. The germline CDR1 and CDR2 sequences are SNHLY and FYNNEI. The CDR3 covers 14 residues. The CDR3 reads CASVAGTGEETQYF. CDR3 nucleotide sequence: TGTGCCAGCGTGGCGGGGACGGGCGAAGAGACCCAGTACTTC.

This clonotype has just a few counts. The CDR3 loop is CASSPKMANEKLFF. CDR3 in DNA: TGTGCCAGCAGCCCCAAGATGGCTAATGAAAAACTGTTTTTT. The genes are TRBV14 and TRBJ1-4; the D is unclear. Germline assignment: CDR1 SGHDN and CDR2 FVKESK. CDR3 length: 14 amino acids. Trimming left V 4 bases short and J 3 bases short, with 9 bases between.

The CDR3 DNA is TGTGCCAGCAGCGTTTGGGACAGTAATCAGCCCCAGCATTTT. Translating it yields CASSVWDSNQPQHF. The chain links TRBV6-4 to TRBJ1-5, with 7 nucleotides matching TRBD1. The germline gives CDR1 MRHNA, CDR2 SNTAGT. V was pared by 6 bases and J by 4 bases, with 6 bases of the junction left unmatched. The CDR3 runs to 14 residues.

There are many counts of this clonotype. The rearrangement uses TRBV2 and TRBJ1-1; D uncertain. The germline V gene encodes CDR1 SNHLY and CDR2 FYNNEI. Trimming left V 2 bases short and J 10 bases short, with 14 bases between. CDR3 length: 13 residues. CDR3 DNA: TGTGCCAGCAGTGAACGGATGGACCTGATAGCTTTCTTT. Protein sequence: CASSERMDLIAFF.

The CDR3 nucleotides are TGCAGTGCTAGAGGACAGGGTGAGGGGTATGGCTACACCTTC. Protein product: CSARGQGEGYGYTF. The V gene is TRBV20-1, the J gene TRBJ1-2; 7 bases align to TRBD1. Germline trimming cut 1 base from V and 5 bases from J; bases unmatched to any gene: 7. Looked up from germline, CDR1 is DFQATT and CDR2 is SNEGSKA (reference sequence). The CDR3 covers 14 residues.

The CDR3 sequence: CAISRTGGGVDEKLFF. The DNA of the CDR3 is TGTGCCATCAGTCGGACAGGGGGCGGGGTGGATGAAAAACTGTTTTTT. The chain links TRBV10-3 to TRBJ1-4; 11 positions match TRBD1. Germline CDR1 is ENHRY and CDR2 is SYGVKD. V was pared by 5 bases and J by 6 bases, with 8 bases of the junction left unmatched. The CDR3 loop spans 16 amino acids.

The chain links TRBV24-1 to TRBJ1-5, with TRBD1 matching over 11 bases. Germline CDR1 reads KGHDR; CDR2 reads SFDVKD. The ends lost 10 bases at V and 11 bases at J; junction bases unmatched: 18. CDR3 length: 16 amino acids. The CDR3 sequence is CATSIGTGGFGETQHF. As DNA, the CDR3 is TGTGCCACATCAATTGGGACAGGGGGGTTCGGTGAGACCCAGCATTTT.